The 30 T cell receptor beta chains below were found in one sample sequenced in a study of patients and donors after allogeneic stem cell transplantation. MiXCR, applied by TCRdb to the RT-PCR reads, yields one record per CDR3 protein. The profile shows 400,000 to 450,000 distinct CDR3 sequences, around 15% of them singletons. The sample consisted of blood, either unsorted or a sorted T cell fraction (not recorded which). These receptors all stem from a human donor who was either an allogeneic HSCT recipient or a stem cell or donor lymphocyte infusion donor (not recorded which). It is not recorded whose cells these are; they may come from a transplant donor.

This clonotype came up a few times. The J gene is TRBJ1-2, the V gene TRBV6-2 or TRBV6-3, with TRBD1 matching over 8 bases. Germline CDR1 is MNHEY and CDR2 is SVGEGT. V gave up 4 bases and J gave up 6 bases; unmatched junction bases: 10. This CDR3 is built from 15 residues. The CDR3 DNA reads as TGTGCCAGCAGTTCCCCGGGACAGGCCGCGGATGGCTACACCTTC. This translates into CASSSPGQAADGYTF.

Ten or more counts support this clonotype. This chain joins TRBV29-1 and TRBJ2-2, with D perhaps matching TRBD2 (5 bases). The CDR3 covers 12 residues. V was cut by 3 bases and J by 8 bases, with 10 bases left in between. Germline V gene lookup returns CDR1 SQVTM and CDR2 ANQGSEA. CDR3 region: CSVEAGGGELFF. The DNA for the CDR3 is TGCAGCGTTGAGGCAGGAGGAGGGGAGCTGTTTTTT.

The V and J genes are TRBV7-6 and TRBJ2-3; D unclear. The CDR3 extends over 15 amino acids. V was pared by 0 bases and J by 0 bases, with 7 bases between. In germline, CDR1 is SGHVS, CDR2 FNYEAQ. The CDR3 reads CASSLAPGSTDTQYF. Here the CDR3 DNA reads TGTGCCAGCAGCTTAGCGCCGGGTAGCACAGATACGCAGTATTTT.

The V gene is TRBV12-3 or TRBV12-4, the J gene TRBJ2-2; weak D call: TRBD1 (5 bases). V lost 5 bases to trimming and J lost 1 base, with 14 bases between them. The CDR3 runs to 16 residues. This CDR3 reads CASSPLLQVNTGELFF. CDR3 DNA sequence: TGTGCCAGCAGTCCCTTACTACAGGTGAACACCGGGGAGCTGTTTTTT.

This clonotype was counted a few times. The genes are TRBV4-3 and TRBJ1-4, with 9 bases matching TRBD1. CDR1 is LGHNA and CDR2 is YSLEER in the germline V gene. This CDR3 spans 15 amino acids. The ends lost 4 bases at V and 7 bases at J; junction bases unmatched: 7. The chain's CDR3 is CASSPGDRESEKLFF. CDR3 DNA sequence: TGCGCCAGCAGCCCCGGGGACAGGGAAAGTGAAAAACTGTTTTTT.

The chain is built from TRBV12-3 or TRBV12-4 and TRBJ2-2; D remains ambiguous. There are 13 residues in the CDR3. With 7 bases removed from V and 4 bases from J, the gap between germline ends came to 10 bases. The CDR3 is CASTQHGTGELFF. The CDR3 DNA follows: TGTGCCAGCACCCAGCATGGCACCGGGGAGCTGTTTTTT.

This rearrangement joins TRBV6-6 to TRBJ2-3, with a weak D call TRBD1 (5 bases). This CDR3 has 12 residues. Germline V gene data show CDR1 as MNHNY and CDR2 as SVGAGI (reference sequence). The V end was cut by 9 bases, the J end by 3 bases, with 10 bases between. The CDR3 sequence: CASVQGTDTQYF. The CDR3, as DNA: TGTGCCAGTGTCCAGGGTACAGATACGCAGTATTTT.

The chain couples TRBV18 to TRBJ2-1; 8 positions agree with TRBD2. With 6 bases clipped from V and 10 bases from J, the junction kept 17 bases outside the gene matches. Germline CDR1 and CDR2: KGHSH and LQKENI. The CDR3 is made up of 16 amino acids. The CDR3 sequence: CASSGIIPSGWREQFF. In DNA form, the CDR3 reads TGTGCCAGCTCCGGTATAATTCCTAGCGGGTGGAGGGAGCAGTTCTTC.

This clonotype was counted only a few times. CDR3 DNA: TGTGCCAGCAGCTTAGCGCTAGCGGGAGGGGGCCACGAGCAGTACTTC. Its translation is CASSLALAGGGHEQYF. This sequence joins TRBV7-8 and TRBJ2-7; 12 bases agree with TRBD2. From germline, CDR1 is SGHVS and CDR2 FQNEAQ. This CDR3 is 16 amino acids long. Trimming removed 0 bases from V and 5 bases from J; junction bases left unmatched: 5.

V gene TRBV20-1 combines with J gene TRBJ2-7; the D gene is possibly TRBD2 (6 bases). Trimming stripped 3 bases from V and 5 bases from J, with 17 bases between. The CDR3 consists of 14 residues. CDR1 and CDR2 from the germline V gene are DFQATT and SNEGSKA (reference sequence). The CDR3 DNA reads TGCAGTGCTAGGCGGGGACGGGCTGTCAACGAGCAGTACTTC. Translated, it gives CSARRGRAVNEQYF.

Only a few counts were recorded for this clonotype. V usage is TRBV7-8 and J usage is TRBJ2-3; maybe TRBD2 (5 bases). The CDR3 is made up of 12 amino acids. Trimming stripped 1 base from V and 13 bases from J, with 12 bases between. Germline V gene lookup returns CDR1 SGHVS and CDR2 FQNEAQ. The CDR3 nucleotides are TGTGCCAGCAGCTTAGTTGCGGCCGGGGAGTATTTT. Protein product: CASSLVAAGEYF.

This chain uses TRBV9 with TRBJ2-7, with TRBD1 identical over 8 bases. CDR1 and CDR2 (germline): SGDLS, YYNGEE. Germline trimming cut 3 bases from V and 3 bases from J; bases unmatched to any gene: 5. The CDR3 has 14 residues. In DNA form, the CDR3 reads TGTGCCAGCAGCGAATCCGGGACAGGCTACGAGCAGTACTTC. Protein sequence: CASSESGTGYEQYF.

This clonotype has a handful of counts. The gene calls are TRBV18 and TRBJ1-5; D remains unclear. Germline lookup yields CDR1 KGHSH and CDR2 LQKENI. V dropped 2 bases and J dropped 0 bases, with 8 bases sitting between them. This CDR3 region has 15 residues. The CDR3 is CASSPAQLSNQPQHF. In DNA, the CDR3 is TGTGCCAGCTCACCAGCCCAGCTTAGCAATCAGCCCCAGCATTTT.

This clonotype has at least ten counts. The chain couples TRBV15 to TRBJ2-1, with D possibly TRBD1 on 6 matching bases. V was clipped by 0 bases and J by 7 bases, with 25 bases between them. Per germline, CDR1 LNHNV and CDR2 YYDKDF (reference sequence). The CDR3 contains 19 residues. The CDR3 nucleotides are TGTGCCACCAGCAGAGATGGGCAGGGGCCTCGGATCCAGGGGAATGAGCAGTTCTTC. The encoded protein is CATSRDGQGPRIQGNEQFF.

This clonotype was seen a few times. The rearrangement joins TRBV4-1 to TRBJ2-2; unclear D gene. V was cut by 6 bases and J by 9 bases, with 14 bases left in between. Germline assignment: CDR1 MGHRA and CDR2 YSYEKL. CDR3 length equals 13 residues. CDR3 residues: CASRSSDNRELFF. CDR3 bases: TGCGCCAGCAGGAGCTCAGACAATCGGGAGCTGTTTTTT.

There are many counts of this clonotype. The chain combines TRBV12-3 or TRBV12-4 with TRBJ1-1, with no clear D. The CDR3 spans 14 residues. V was shortened by 5 bases and J by 0 bases, with 10 bases between the two germline ends. CDR3: CASSRGRMNTEAFF. The CDR3 DNA follows: TGTGCCAGCAGTCGCGGGAGAATGAACACTGAAGCTTTCTTT.

A remark on this clonotype: One junction end disagrees with the germline gene, perhaps due to a read error. The genes are TRBV7-9 and TRBJ2-5; D is ambiguous. The CDR3 length is 17 residues. The germline V gene encodes CDR1 SEHNR and CDR2 FQNEAQ (reference sequence). CDR3 bases: TGTGCCAGCAGTTTAGGATCGCGGACGGTGGTCGGGGAGACCCAGTACTTC. It encodes CASSLGSRTVVGETQYF.

This clonotype has a handful of counts. The chain employs TRBV20-1 and TRBJ1-1; TRBD1 is a possible D gene (6 bases). V was cut by 3 bases and J by 0 bases, with 11 bases left in between. Germline CDR1 DFQATT, CDR2 SNEGSKA (reference sequence). The CDR3 is 14 residues long. CDR3: CSARARTVNTEAFF. The CDR3 region has the DNA TGCAGTGCTAGGGCCCGGACAGTGAACACTGAAGCTTTCTTT.

The chain combines TRBV7-6 with TRBJ2-7, with a tentative D call TRBD2 (5 bases). CDR1 SGHVS and CDR2 FNYEAQ come from the germline V gene. The CDR3 extends over 12 amino acids. Trimming stripped 2 bases from V and 6 bases from J, with 8 bases between. CDR3 region: CASSLIGSEQYF. The CDR3 nucleotides read TGTGCCAGCAGCTTAATTGGGAGCGAGCAGTACTTC.

There are many counts of this clonotype. The rearrangement joins TRBV29-1 to TRBJ2-7, with 7 bases matching TRBD2. CDR3 length: 16 residues. CDR1 is SQVTM, CDR2 ANQGSEA, per germline. With V trimmed by 4 bases and J by 0 bases, 12 bases remained unmatched. CDR3 sequence reads: CSVGGSRDGSSYEQYF. For the CDR3, the DNA is TGCAGCGTTGGCGGGAGTCGGGACGGCAGCTCCTACGAGCAGTACTTC.

The V and J genes are TRBV10-3 and TRBJ2-7, with 11 bases aligning to TRBD2. The CDR3 contains 16 residues. The J segment lost 2 bases and the V segment lost 0 bases, leaving 3 bases of the junction unmatched. CDR1 and CDR2 from the germline V gene are ENHRY and SYGVKD. The CDR3 sequence is CAISESEGLAAYEQYF. The CDR3 nucleotides are TGTGCCATCAGTGAGTCGGAGGGACTAGCGGCCTACGAGCAGTACTTC.

This clonotype has only a few counts. J is TRBJ1-2 and V is TRBV5-6; D is unresolved. CDR1 is SGHDT and CDR2 is YYEEEE in the germline V gene. The CDR3 spans 13 residues. Trimming shortened V by 4 bases and J by 8 bases, and 15 bases separated the two germline ends. As DNA, the CDR3 is TGTGCCAGCAGCCCGGTCAGACGATGGGGCTACACCTTC. Its translation: CASSPVRRWGYTF. Drawing the rest from reference TRBV5-6 and TRBJ1-2, the complete variable domain is DAGVTQSPTHLIKTRGQQVTLRCSPKSGHDTVSWYQQALGQGPQFIFQYYEEEERQRGNFPDRFSGHQFPNYSSELNVNALLLGDSALYLCASSPVRRWGYTFGSGTRLTVV.

The genes are TRBV6-1 and TRBJ1-5; D is unresolved. The CDR3 is made up of 14 amino acids. Trimming took off 11 bases at V and 5 bases at J, with 19 bases between the two ends. CDR1 and CDR2 from the germline V gene are MNHNS and SASEGT. CDR3 residues: CALQQLSRDQPQHF. The CDR3 DNA reads as TGTGCCCTCCAACAACTGAGCCGCGATCAGCCCCAGCATTTT.

There are a few counts of this clonotype. This rearrangement joins TRBV3-1 to TRBJ2-7; 8 bases match TRBD1. Trimming cost V 4 bases and J 3 bases; bases outside gene matches: 11. The germline V gene encodes CDR1 LGHDT and CDR2 YNNKEL (reference sequence). This CDR3 contains 16 residues. The CDR3 DNA reads TGTGCCAGCAGCCGTGGCCCGGACAGGGCTCGCTACGAGCAGTACTTC. Its translation: CASSRGPDRARYEQYF.

This clonotype was counted a few times. V usage is TRBV10-2 and J usage is TRBJ2-2; 10 bases align to TRBD2. Losses at the gene ends were 7 bases for V and 7 bases for J; bases not matched to a gene: 12. This CDR3 spans 16 amino acids. The V gene's germline CDR1 is WSHSY and CDR2 SAAADI. The CDR3 DNA is TGCGCCAGCAAGAAGAGCGGGAGGGATCGGGGCGGGGAGCTGTTTTTT. It codes for CASKKSGRDRGGELFF.

In its sample, this clonotype was seen a few times. This CDR3 is CASTGPAGGGETQYF. The CDR3 nucleotides are TGCGCCAGCACCGGGCCAGCGGGGGGAGGAGAGACCCAGTACTTC. The chain is built from TRBV4-1 and TRBJ2-5; 9 bases fit TRBD2. Germline CDR1 and CDR2: MGHRA and YSYEKL. This CDR3 comprises 15 residues. V lost 7 bases, J lost 4 bases, and 10 bases stayed unmatched.

This clonotype was counted a few times. The V and J genes are TRBV5-6 and TRBJ1-1; D not certain. V dropped 2 bases and J dropped 0 bases, with 8 bases sitting between them. Germline V lookup: CDR1 SGHDT, CDR2 YYEEEE. The CDR3 totals 14 residues. CDR3 loop: CASSFRTLNTEAFF. The CDR3 region has the DNA TGTGCCAGCAGCTTCCGGACCTTGAACACTGAAGCTTTCTTT. The full variable domain, its missing parts supplied by reference TRBV5-6 and TRBJ1-1, is DAGVTQSPTHLIKTRGQQVTLRCSPKSGHDTVSWYQQALGQGPQFIFQYYEEEERQRGNFPDRFSGHQFPNYSSELNVNALLLGDSALYLCASSFRTLNTEAFFGQGTRLTVV.

The rearrangement uses TRBV27 and TRBJ1-1, with 9 bases identical to TRBD1. The CDR3 consists of 15 residues. V lost 2 bases and J lost 8; bases outside the gene matches: 9. Germline V gene lookup returns CDR1 MNHEY and CDR2 SMNVEV (reference sequence). CDR3 protein: CASSLGDRETTEAFF. CDR3 in DNA: TGTGCCAGCAGTTTAGGGGACAGGGAGACTACCGAAGCTTTCTTT.

The V gene is TRBV5-5, the J gene TRBJ2-7; maybe TRBD1 (6 bases). V shed 4 bases and J shed 2 bases, with 13 bases lying between them. Germline CDR1 SGHKS, CDR2 YYEKEE (reference sequence). The CDR3 loop spans 14 amino acids. CDR3 in amino acids: CASSAMGHTYEQYF. The CDR3 DNA reads TGTGCCAGCAGCGCGATGGGACATACCTACGAGCAGTACTTC.

This chain connects TRBV5-6 to TRBJ1-4; 7 nucleotides align to TRBD1. Germline trimming cut 2 bases from V and 0 bases from J; bases unmatched to any gene: 4. CDR1 and CDR2 from the germline V gene are SGHDT and YYEEEE. The CDR3 spans 16 residues. CDR3 in DNA: TGTGCCAGCAGCTTAACAGGGGACGCAACTAATGAAAAACTGTTTTTT. It specifies CASSLTGDATNEKLFF.